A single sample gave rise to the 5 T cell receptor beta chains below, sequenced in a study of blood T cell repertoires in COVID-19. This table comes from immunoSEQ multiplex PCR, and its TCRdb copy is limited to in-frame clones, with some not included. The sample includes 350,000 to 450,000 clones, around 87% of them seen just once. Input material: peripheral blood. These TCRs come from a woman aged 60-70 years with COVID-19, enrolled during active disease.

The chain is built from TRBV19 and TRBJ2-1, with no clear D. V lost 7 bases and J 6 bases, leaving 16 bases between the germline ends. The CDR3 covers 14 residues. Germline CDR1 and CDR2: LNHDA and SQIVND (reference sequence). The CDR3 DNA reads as TGTGCCAGTATGAGGCTAAGCCAGAGCAATGAGCAGTTCTTC. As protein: CASMRLSQSNEQFF.

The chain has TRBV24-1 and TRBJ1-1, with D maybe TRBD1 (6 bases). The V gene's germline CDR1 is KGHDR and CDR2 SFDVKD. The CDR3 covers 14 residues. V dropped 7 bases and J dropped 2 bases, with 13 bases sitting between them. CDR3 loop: CATRSGQTNTEAFF. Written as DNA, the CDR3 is TGTGCCACCAGATCAGGACAGACTAACACTGAAGCTTTCTTT.

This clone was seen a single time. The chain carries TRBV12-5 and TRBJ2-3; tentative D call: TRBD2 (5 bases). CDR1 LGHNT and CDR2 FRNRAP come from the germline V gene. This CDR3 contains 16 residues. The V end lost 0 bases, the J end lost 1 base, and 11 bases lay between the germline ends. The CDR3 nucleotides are TGTGCTAGTGGTTTGGTACTTGGAGGCCGCACAGATACGCAGTATTTT. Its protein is CASGLVLGGRTDTQYF.

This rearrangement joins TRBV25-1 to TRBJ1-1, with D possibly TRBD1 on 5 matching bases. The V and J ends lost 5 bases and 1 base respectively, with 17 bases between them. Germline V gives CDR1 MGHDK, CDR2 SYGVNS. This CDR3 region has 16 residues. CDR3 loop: CASSPGEGRANTEAFF. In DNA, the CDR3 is TGTGCCAGCAGTCCGGGGGAGGGACGGGCGAACACTGAAGCTTTCTTT.

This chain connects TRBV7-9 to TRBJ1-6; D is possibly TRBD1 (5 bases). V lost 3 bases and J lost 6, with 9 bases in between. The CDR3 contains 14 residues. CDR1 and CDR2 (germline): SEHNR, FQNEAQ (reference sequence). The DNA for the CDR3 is TGTGCCAGCAGCTTTTCAGGGCTTAATTCACCCCTCCACTTT. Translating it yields CASSFSGLNSPLHF.